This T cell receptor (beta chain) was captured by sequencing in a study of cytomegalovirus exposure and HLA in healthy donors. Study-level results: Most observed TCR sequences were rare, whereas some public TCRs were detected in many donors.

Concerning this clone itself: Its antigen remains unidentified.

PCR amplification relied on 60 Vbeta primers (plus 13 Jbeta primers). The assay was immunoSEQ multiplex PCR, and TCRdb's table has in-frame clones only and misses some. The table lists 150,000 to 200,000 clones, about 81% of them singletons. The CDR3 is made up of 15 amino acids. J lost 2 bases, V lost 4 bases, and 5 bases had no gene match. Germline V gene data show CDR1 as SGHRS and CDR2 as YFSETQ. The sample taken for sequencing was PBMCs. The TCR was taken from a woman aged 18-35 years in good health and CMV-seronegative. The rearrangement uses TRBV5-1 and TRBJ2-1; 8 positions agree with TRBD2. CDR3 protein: CASSQTSGAYNEQFF. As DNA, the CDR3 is TGCGCCAGCAGCCAAACTAGCGGAGCCTACAATGAGCAGTTCTTC. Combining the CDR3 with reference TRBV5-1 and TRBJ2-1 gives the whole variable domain KAGVTQTPRYLIKTRGQQVTLSCSPISGHRSVSWYQQTPGQGLQFLFEYFSETQRNKGNFPGRFSGRQFSNSRSEMNVSTLELGDSALYLCASSQTSGAYNEQFFGPGTRLTVL.